This T cell receptor beta chain appears in the sequencing data of a study of blood T cell repertoires in COVID-19. The protocol was immunoSEQ multiplex PCR, while the TCRdb copy is restricted to in-frame clones and leaves out a portion. This repertoire shows about 210,000 clones, about 81% found once; its top ten account for around 8.8%. The germline V gene has CDR1 SQVTM and CDR2 ANQGSEA. Trimming cost V 5 bases and J 10 bases; bases outside gene matches: 20. The CDR3 has 16 residues. Cohorts were based on clinical histories the participants reported. Among Cohort 3 donors, those recovered had two negative PCRs, clearance, or symptom resolution.

This chain connects TRBV29-1 to TRBJ1-1; 9 positions match TRBD1. The clonotype was recovered from a man aged 40-50 years who had recovered from COVID-19. Sequencing used PBMCs or T cells enriched from blood (not recorded which). CDR3 sequence: CSVSRPSPTGTGSAFF. In DNA form, the CDR3 reads TGCAGCGTTTCCCGACCATCTCCAACCGGGACAGGGTCAGCTTTCTTT.